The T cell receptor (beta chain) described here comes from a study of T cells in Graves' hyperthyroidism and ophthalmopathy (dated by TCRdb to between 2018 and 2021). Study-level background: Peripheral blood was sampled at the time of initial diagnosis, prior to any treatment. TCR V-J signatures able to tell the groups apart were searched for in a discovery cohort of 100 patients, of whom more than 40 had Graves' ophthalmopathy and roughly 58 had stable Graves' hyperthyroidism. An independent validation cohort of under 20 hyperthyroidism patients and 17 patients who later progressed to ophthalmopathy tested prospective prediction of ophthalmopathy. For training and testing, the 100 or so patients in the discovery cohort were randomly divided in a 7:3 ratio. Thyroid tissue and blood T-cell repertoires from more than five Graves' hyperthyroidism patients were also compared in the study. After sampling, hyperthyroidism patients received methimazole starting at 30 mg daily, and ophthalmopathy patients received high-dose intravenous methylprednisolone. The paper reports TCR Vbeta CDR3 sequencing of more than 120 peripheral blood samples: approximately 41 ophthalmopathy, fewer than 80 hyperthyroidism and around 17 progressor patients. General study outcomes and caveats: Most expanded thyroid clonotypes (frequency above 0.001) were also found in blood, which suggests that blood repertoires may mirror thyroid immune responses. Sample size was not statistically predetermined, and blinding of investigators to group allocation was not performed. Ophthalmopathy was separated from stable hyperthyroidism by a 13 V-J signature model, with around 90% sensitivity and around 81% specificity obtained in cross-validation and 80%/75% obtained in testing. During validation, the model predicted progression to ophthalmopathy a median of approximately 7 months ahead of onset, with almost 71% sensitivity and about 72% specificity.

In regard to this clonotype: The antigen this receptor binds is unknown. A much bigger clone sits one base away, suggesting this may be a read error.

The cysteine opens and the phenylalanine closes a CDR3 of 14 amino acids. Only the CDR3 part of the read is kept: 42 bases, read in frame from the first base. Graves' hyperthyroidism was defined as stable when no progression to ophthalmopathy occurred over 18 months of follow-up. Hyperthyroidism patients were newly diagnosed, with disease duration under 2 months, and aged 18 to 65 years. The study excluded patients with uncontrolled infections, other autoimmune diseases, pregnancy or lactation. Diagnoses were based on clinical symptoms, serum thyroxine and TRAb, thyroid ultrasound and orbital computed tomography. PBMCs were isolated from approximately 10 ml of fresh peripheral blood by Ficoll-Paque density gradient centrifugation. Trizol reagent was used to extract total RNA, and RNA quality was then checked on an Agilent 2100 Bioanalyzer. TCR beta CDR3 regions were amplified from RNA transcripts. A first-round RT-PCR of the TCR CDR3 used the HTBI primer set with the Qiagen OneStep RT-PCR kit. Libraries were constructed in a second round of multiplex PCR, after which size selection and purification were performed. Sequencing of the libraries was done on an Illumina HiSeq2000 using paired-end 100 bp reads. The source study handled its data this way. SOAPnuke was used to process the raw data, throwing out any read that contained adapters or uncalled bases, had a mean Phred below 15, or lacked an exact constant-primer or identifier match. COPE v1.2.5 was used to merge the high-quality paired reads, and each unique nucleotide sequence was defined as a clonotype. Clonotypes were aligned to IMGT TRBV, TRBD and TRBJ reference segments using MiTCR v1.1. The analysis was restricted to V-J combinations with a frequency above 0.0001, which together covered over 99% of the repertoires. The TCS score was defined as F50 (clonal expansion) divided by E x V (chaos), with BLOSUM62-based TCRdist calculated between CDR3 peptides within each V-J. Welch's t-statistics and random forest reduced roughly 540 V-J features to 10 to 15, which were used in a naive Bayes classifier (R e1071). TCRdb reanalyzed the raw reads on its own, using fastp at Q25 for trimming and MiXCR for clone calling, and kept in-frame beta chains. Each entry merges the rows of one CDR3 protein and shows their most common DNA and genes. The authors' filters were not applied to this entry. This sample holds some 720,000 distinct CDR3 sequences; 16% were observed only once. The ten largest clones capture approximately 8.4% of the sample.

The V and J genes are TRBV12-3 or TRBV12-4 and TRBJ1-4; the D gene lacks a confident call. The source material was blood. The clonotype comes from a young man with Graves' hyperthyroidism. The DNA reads TGTGCCAACAGTTTAAGGTCAACTAATGAAAAACTGTTTTTT. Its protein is CANSLRSTNEKLFF.